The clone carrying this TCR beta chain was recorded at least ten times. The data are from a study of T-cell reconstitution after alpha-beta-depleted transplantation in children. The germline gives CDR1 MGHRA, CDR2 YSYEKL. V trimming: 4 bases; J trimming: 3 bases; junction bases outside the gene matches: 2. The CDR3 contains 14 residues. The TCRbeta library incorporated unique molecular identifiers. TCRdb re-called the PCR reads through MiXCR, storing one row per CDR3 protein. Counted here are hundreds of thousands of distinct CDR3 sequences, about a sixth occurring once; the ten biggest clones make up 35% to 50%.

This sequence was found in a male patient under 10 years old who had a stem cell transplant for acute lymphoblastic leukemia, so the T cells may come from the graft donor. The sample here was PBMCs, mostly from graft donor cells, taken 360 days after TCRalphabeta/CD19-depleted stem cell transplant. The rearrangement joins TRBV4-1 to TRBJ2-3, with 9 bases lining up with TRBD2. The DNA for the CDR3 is TGCGCCAGCAGCCTCGGACTAGCGACAGATACGCAGTATTTT. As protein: CASSLGLATDTQYF.